The 24 T cell receptor beta chains reported below all come from one sample, sequenced in a study of blood T cell repertoires in COVID-19. Repertoires were generated with immunoSEQ multiplex PCR, while TCRdb's copy carries only in-frame clones and drops some. The sample includes roughly 100,000 clones, around four fifths seen only once; the top ten take approximately 10%. The sequenced material came from peripheral blood. These receptors originate from a woman of 80 years or more with acute or convalescent COVID-19.

This clone was seen a single time. Written as DNA, the CDR3 is TGTGCCAGCAGCAGGAGTAGGGGGAGCTCCTACAATGAGCAGTTCTTC. Amino acids: CASSRSRGSSYNEQFF. The V call is TRBV7-8, the J call TRBJ2-1; a weak D match, TRBD1 (6 bases). Germline values: CDR1 SGHVS, CDR2 FQNEAQ. V gave up 5 bases and J gave up 0 bases, with 14 bases separating them. The CDR3 is 16 residues long.

The CDR3: CASSGQASTDTQYF. CDR3 DNA: TGTGCCAGCTCCGGACAGGCTAGCACAGATACGCAGTATTTT. V usage is TRBV3-1 (or the pseudogene TRBV3-2) and J usage is TRBJ2-3; 7 nucleotides match TRBD1. Germline CDR1 and CDR2: LGHDT and YNNKEL (reference sequence). The CDR3 is 14 residues long. Trimming at V came to 8 bases and at J to 0 bases, leaving 5 bases not matched to a gene.

In this sample, this clone turned up once. The V and J genes are TRBV28 and TRBJ2-7, with D perhaps TRBD2 (5 bases). V shed 3 bases and J shed 1 base, with 10 bases lying between them. Germline-derived CDR1 and CDR2 are MDHEN and SYDVKM. There are 14 residues in the CDR3. Here the CDR3 reads CASSLSSGSYEQYF. For the CDR3, the DNA is TGTGCCAGCAGTTTGTCGAGCGGATCCTACGAGCAGTACTTC.

This clone was recorded only once. The chain's CDR3 is CASSYPQGANTIYF. CDR3 bases: TGTGCCAGCAGCTATCCACAGGGGGCGAACACCATATATTTT. The V and J genes are TRBV3-1 (or the pseudogene TRBV3-2) and TRBJ1-3; 9 bases agree with TRBD1. The germline CDR1 and CDR2 sequences are LGHDT and YNNKEL (reference sequence). The CDR3 sequence is 14 residues long. With 5 bases clipped from V and 7 bases from J, the junction kept 6 bases outside the gene matches.

To note about this clone: Other DNA sequences in the sample encode the same CDR3. The chain couples TRBV4-2 to TRBJ1-3, with D perhaps matching TRBD1 (6 bases). CDR1 is LGHNA and CDR2 is YNFKEQ in the germline V gene. The V and J ends lost 0 bases and 0 bases respectively, with 9 bases between them. The CDR3 totals 16 residues. This chain's CDR3 is CASSQDRGGSGNTIYF. DNA of the CDR3: TGTGCCAGCAGCCAAGATAGGGGGGGCTCTGGAAACACCATATATTTT.

V gene TRBV25-1 combines with J gene TRBJ2-7; 11 bases are a match to TRBD2. The CDR3 is 17 residues long. Per the germline V gene, CDR1 is MGHDK and CDR2 is SYGVNS. The V gene end was trimmed by 3 bases and the J gene end by 8 bases; junction bases not matched to a gene: 15. CDR3 loop: CASSDPRLAGYATQQYF. Written as DNA, the CDR3 is TGTGCCAGCAGTGACCCCCGACTAGCGGGGTACGCTACGCAGCAGTACTTC.

This rearrangement joins TRBV28 to TRBJ2-5, with 10 bases fitting TRBD2. The CDR3 covers 15 residues. The ends lost 4 bases at V and 7 bases at J; junction bases unmatched: 9. CDR1 MDHEN and CDR2 SYDVKM come from the germline V gene. The CDR3 protein is CASSSGLALPWTQYF. The CDR3 nucleotides read TGTGCCAGCAGTTCGGGACTAGCGCTTCCTTGGACCCAGTACTTC.

The chain employs TRBV7-2 and TRBJ2-7; perhaps TRBD1 as D (6 bases). The CDR3 runs to 15 residues. Germline V CDR1 and CDR2: SGHTA, FQGNSA. Trimming took 1 base from V and 0 from J, leaving 10 bases between them. The CDR3: CASSLGTANSYEQYF. The CDR3 nucleotides read TGTGCCAGCAGCTTAGGGACAGCCAACTCCTACGAGCAGTACTTC.

CDR3 residues: CASSSAIPYGYTF. Here the CDR3 DNA reads TGTGCCAGCAGCTCAGCGATCCCCTATGGCTACACCTTC. The rearrangement links TRBV28 to TRBJ1-2; no definite D call. V lost 6 bases and J lost 4, with 12 bases in between. Germline V gives CDR1 MDHEN, CDR2 SYDVKM. CDR3 length: 13 amino acids.

The chain uses TRBV3-1 (or the pseudogene TRBV3-2) and TRBJ2-6; TRBD1 is a possible D gene (5 bases). The germline CDR1 and CDR2 sequences are LGHDT and YNNKEL (reference sequence). V was clipped by 6 bases and J by 2 bases, with 8 bases between them. CDR3 length equals 14 residues. The CDR3: CASRGLTGANVLTF. CDR3 coding DNA: TGTGCCAGCAGGGGGCTGACTGGGGCCAACGTCCTGACTTTC.

The chain uses TRBV29-1 and TRBJ1-2; the match to TRBD1 covers 9 bases. The germline V gene has CDR1 SQVTM and CDR2 ANQGSEA. There are 15 residues in the CDR3. V was pared by 1 base and J by 4 bases, with 7 bases of the junction left unmatched. In DNA, the CDR3 is TGCAGCGTTGAAGGGTACAGGGGGCAGAGCTATGGCTACACCTTC. It yields the protein CSVEGYRGQSYGYTF.

The chain joins TRBV28 to TRBJ1-5, with 10 positions matching TRBD1. The CDR3 runs to 15 residues. Germline V gene data show CDR1 as MDHEN and CDR2 as SYDVKM. Trimming took 5 bases from V and 7 from J; bases not matched to a gene: 8. CDR3 amino acids: CASSGPTGGRQPQHF. DNA for the CDR3: TGTGCCAGCAGTGGACCGACAGGGGGCAGACAGCCCCAGCATTTT. The variable domain in full, with the rest retrieved from reference TRBV28 and TRBJ1-5, is DVKVTQSSRYLVKRTGEKVFLECVQDMDHENMFWYRQDPGLGLRLIYFSYDVKMKEKGDIPEGYSVSREKKERFSLILESASTNQTSMYLCASSGPTGGRQPQHFGDGTRLSIL.

The chain uses TRBV9 and TRBJ1-1, with D unresolved. The CDR3 is 13 residues long. The germline V gene encodes CDR1 SGDLS and CDR2 YYNGEE. The germline V and J ends were trimmed by 4 bases and 2 bases, with 9 bases remaining between them. Written as DNA, the CDR3 is TGTGCCAGCAGCCCGGGGAAAAACACTGAAGCTTTCTTT. This gives the protein CASSPGKNTEAFF.

The CDR3 spells CASTQPAASGEQFF. CDR3 coding DNA: TGTGCCAGCACCCAACCGGCGGCATCGGGTGAGCAGTTCTTC. The chain carries TRBV6-6 and TRBJ2-1; no clear D. Deletions cut 7 bases from V and 9 bases from J, with 19 bases between. This CDR3 contains 14 residues. The V gene's germline CDR1 is MNHNY and CDR2 SVGAGI (reference sequence).

The chain has TRBV5-1 and TRBJ2-3; 12 bases are shared with TRBD2. The germline V gene encodes CDR1 SGHRS and CDR2 YFSETQ. This CDR3 contains 16 residues. V gave up 2 bases and J gave up 0 bases; unmatched junction bases: 1. The CDR3 protein is CASSLGLAGSTDTQYF. The CDR3 DNA reads as TGCGCCAGCAGCTTAGGACTAGCGGGGAGCACAGATACGCAGTATTTT.

The chain carries TRBV2 and TRBJ2-4, with D tentatively TRBD1 (5 bases). The germline gives CDR1 SNHLY, CDR2 FYNNEI. V dropped 3 bases and J dropped 1 base, with 13 bases sitting between them. The CDR3 consists of 16 residues. As DNA, the CDR3 is TGTGCCAGCAGTGATCTCTGGGGCCGGGCCAAAAACATTCAGTACTTC. Its protein is CASSDLWGRAKNIQYF. Variable domain in full (rest from reference TRBV2 and TRBJ2-4): EPEVTQTPSHQVTQMGQEVILRCVPISNHLYFYWYRQILGQKVEFLVSFYNNEISEKSEIFDDQFSVERPDGSNFTLKIRSTKLEDSAMYFCASSDLWGRAKNIQYFGAGTRLSVL.

The chain is built from TRBV28 and TRBJ2-3; D is possibly TRBD1 (6 bases). Trimming took 6 bases from V and 0 from J, leaving 13 bases between them. Germline V gene sequence: CDR1 MDHEN, CDR2 SYDVKM. This CDR3 is 15 amino acids long. The CDR3 sequence: CASSRGQISTDTQYF. The CDR3 bases are TGTGCCAGCAGCCGAGGACAGATTAGCACAGATACGCAGTATTTT.

CDR3 sequence reads: CASSQDSAGGPKTQYF. In DNA, the CDR3 is TGCGCCAGCAGCCAAGATTCGGCGGGAGGGCCGAAGACCCAGTACTTC. The chain employs TRBV4-3 and TRBJ2-5; 9 nucleotides align to TRBD2. V shed 0 bases and J 6 bases; nucleotides not matched to a gene: 8. This CDR3 comprises 16 residues. Per the germline V gene, CDR1 is LGHNA and CDR2 is YSLEER.

Only one count was recorded for this clone. This chain uses TRBV7-9 with TRBJ2-1, with 14 nucleotides matching TRBD2. V gave up 3 bases and J gave up 1 base; unmatched junction bases: 2. The CDR3 runs 17 residues. From germline, CDR1 is SEHNR and CDR2 FQNEAQ (reference sequence). The CDR3 sequence: CASSLGLAGDSYNEQFF. The CDR3 DNA reads as TGTGCCAGCAGCTTGGGACTAGCGGGAGATTCCTACAATGAGCAGTTCTTC.

This clone was seen more than once but under ten times. This chain connects TRBV5-5 to TRBJ1-1, with unresolved D. Germline CDR1 and CDR2: SGHKS and YYEKEE (reference sequence). This CDR3 has 14 residues. Trimming removed 2 bases from V and 6 bases from J, with 14 bases in between. The chain's CDR3 is CASSFEALIPEAFF. The CDR3, as DNA: TGTGCCAGCAGCTTCGAGGCCCTTATCCCTGAAGCTTTCTTT. Looking up the rest from reference TRBV5-5 and TRBJ1-1 gives the full variable domain: DAGVTQSPTHLIKTRGQQVTLRCSPISGHKSVSWYQQVLGQGPQFIFQYYEKEERGRGNFPDRFSARQFPNYSSELNVNALLLGDSALYLCASSFEALIPEAFFGQGTRLTVV.

The gene calls are TRBV5-5 and TRBJ1-2; possibly TRBD1 for D (6 bases). Trimming pared 4 bases from V and 3 bases from J, leaving 13 bases between. The CDR3 contains 14 residues. CDR1 and CDR2 from the germline V gene are SGHKS and YYEKEE (reference sequence). The CDR3 spells CASSDGQSHYGYTF. DNA for the CDR3: TGTGCCAGCAGCGACGGACAGAGCCACTATGGCTACACCTTC.

V is TRBV11-2 and J is TRBJ2-2; D is ambiguous. This CDR3 has 13 residues. Trimming removed 1 base from V and 6 bases from J, with 6 bases in between. Germline V gene sequence: CDR1 SGHAT, CDR2 FQNNGV. CDR3 residues: CASSLARAGELFF. The DNA for the CDR3 is TGTGCCAGCAGCTTAGCCCGAGCCGGGGAGCTGTTTTTT.

This sequence joins TRBV5-1 and TRBJ1-6, with TRBD1 matching 9 bases. The CDR3 is 14 amino acids. V shed 3 bases, J shed 9 bases, and the junction held 4 bases outside the gene matches. Germline CDR1 and CDR2: SGHRS and YFSETQ. In DNA form, the CDR3 reads TGCGCCAGCAGCTCCCGGGACAGGGTTTCACCCCTCCACTTT. It specifies CASSSRDRVSPLHF.

The rearrangement joins TRBV7-3 to TRBJ2-3, with a possible D match to TRBD2 (6 bases). Trimming took off 5 bases at V and 3 bases at J, with 12 bases between the two ends. The CDR3 is 14 residues long. Germline V gives CDR1 SGHTA, CDR2 FQGTGA. The CDR3 region has the DNA TGTGCCAGCAGCCCCAGCGGGCAAACAGATACGCAGTATTTT. This gives the protein CASSPSGQTDTQYF. The full variable domain, completed using reference TRBV7-3 and TRBJ2-3, is GAGVSQTPSNKVTEKGKYVELRCDPISGHTALYWYRQSLGQGPEFLIYFQGTGAADDSGLPNDRFFAVRPEGSVSTLKIQRTERGDSAVYLCASSPSGQTDTQYFGPGTRLTVL.